This T cell receptor beta chain was identified during a study of blood T cells in healthy people across ages. Study results and limitations: Expanded clonotype changes were possibly confounded by unknown donor CMV status.

A word on this clonotype: The target antigen is unknown.

V was shortened by 0 bases and J by 1 base, with 7 bases between the two germline ends. CDR1 and CDR2 from the germline V gene are SGHRS and YFSETQ. The CDR3 is 14 amino acids. Primed by a sample-barcoded 5' primer and a J-beta primer mix, a second PCR proceeded for 7 to 11 cycles. A single record per CDR3 protein comes from TCRdb applying MiXCR to the 5' RACE reads. The sample lists approximately 780,000 distinct CDR3 sequences, approximately 24% seen once, with around 3% in the top ten. This same sample was also taken into another study, of T cells of mothers and their children. That study reports: A few healthy Caucasian mothers gave samples, and so did their six children. Using the M1S primer, the second PCR added sample barcodes along with 2-4 random nucleotides.

The sample comprised blood. The V gene is TRBV5-1, the J gene TRBJ1-2, with D hard to call. This TCR derives from a boy aged 5 to 17 in good health. The CDR3 DNA reads as TGCGCCAGCAGCTTGGTCTCCGTTAACTATGGCTACACCTTC. Its protein product is CASSLVSVNYGYTF.